This paragraph reports one TCR beta chain. The CDR3 sequence is 16 residues long. The ends lost 4 bases at V and 5 bases at J; junction bases unmatched: 12. The germline gives CDR1 SGHRS, CDR2 YFSETQ. The record originates from a study of blood T cell repertoires in COVID-19. Study context: Spain, Italy and the United States supplied samples that represented acute and convalescent COVID-19. From T cells, B-cell-depleted T cells, or PBMCs came the material, which was cDNA or gDNA.

Study processing details: Cell counts per sample came from amplifying reference gene primers. Here immunoSEQ multiplex PCR was the method, and the copy in TCRdb shows in-frame clones only, minus some. V and J calls plus clone size are reproduced from that table; the DNA served to infer D and trimming. The sample includes 110,000 to 150,000 clones, under 90% of them seen just once. The chain joins TRBV5-1 to TRBJ1-1; 9 nucleotides align to TRBD1. This receptor was taken from a human donor in a cohort sampled during active COVID-19. Source material: peripheral blood. The CDR3 reads CASSRDRVESGTEAFF. The CDR3 DNA follows: TGCGCCAGCAGCCGGGACAGGGTAGAAAGTGGAACTGAAGCTTTCTTT.